This entry lists 27 T cell receptor beta chains sequenced from one sample in a study of CD8 T cells in ankylosing spondylitis. General observations from the study: Ankylosing spondylitis blood appeared to carry a characteristic TCR beta motif of roughly 8 highly homologous variants.

MiXCR, run by TCRdb on the 5' RACE reads, gives a single entry per CDR3 protein. The sample lists some 700,000 distinct CDR3 sequences; under 20% were seen once. These receptors' antigens are unknown. What was sequenced was blood, either unsorted or a sorted T cell fraction (not recorded which). These receptor sequences come from a male donor with ankylosing spondylitis.

The chain employs TRBV6-5 and TRBJ1-1; the match to TRBD1 covers 7 bases. Losses at the gene ends were 2 bases for V and 11 bases for J; bases not matched to a gene: 11. Per the germline V gene, CDR1 is MNHEY and CDR2 is SVGAGI. CDR3 length: 14 residues. Here the CDR3 reads CASSYRAGGWWAFF. DNA for the CDR3: TGTGCCAGCAGTTACAGGGCAGGGGGATGGTGGGCTTTCTTT.

The CDR3 DNA follows: TGTGCCAGCAGCCCGCGCGGACAGGGGGCTTCTGAAGCTTTCTTT. Translation: CASSPRGQGASEAFF. The chain has TRBV7-9 and TRBJ1-1; TRBD1 matches 11 bases. Trimming took 5 bases from V and 6 from J; bases not matched to a gene: 8. CDR3 size: 15 residues. Germline CDR1 SEHNR, CDR2 FQNEAQ (reference sequence).

There are a few counts of this clonotype. The chain recombines TRBV12-3 or TRBV12-4 with TRBJ2-7; TRBD1 agrees at 8 bases. Trimming at V came to 6 bases and at J to 3 bases, leaving 10 bases not matched to a gene. The CDR3 totals 15 residues. The DNA for the CDR3 is TGTGCCAGCAGCCCTGGCGAGACAGGGGACTACGAGCAGTACTTC. This sequence encodes CASSPGETGDYEQYF.

The chain combines TRBV10-3 with TRBJ2-7; D is perhaps TRBD1 (5 bases). Trimming stripped 4 bases from V and 7 bases from J, with 11 bases between. CDR1 and CDR2 (germline): ENHRY, SYGVKD. The CDR3 is made up of 12 amino acids. The CDR3 loop reads CAISGGAREQYF. In DNA, the CDR3 is TGTGCCATCAGTGGTGGGGCCAGAGAGCAGTACTTC.

This clonotype was counted a few times. This chain links TRBV12-3 or TRBV12-4 with TRBJ2-1, with a possible D match to TRBD2 (6 bases). This CDR3 is 14 amino acids long. V was shortened by 2 bases and J by 5 bases, with 10 bases between the two germline ends. The CDR3 nucleotides are TGTGCCAGCAGTTTACGGGAGATAAACAATGAGCAGTTCTTC. This gives the protein CASSLREINNEQFF.

This clonotype was observed a few times. The chain has TRBV15 and TRBJ1-5; no firm D call. Germline CDR1 and CDR2: LNHNV and YYDKDF (reference sequence). This CDR3 has 14 amino acids. Trimming pared 0 bases from V and 4 bases from J, leaving 7 bases between. CDR3 region: CATSRDKINQPQHF. In DNA form, the CDR3 reads TGTGCCACCAGCAGAGATAAAATTAATCAGCCCCAGCATTTT.

This clonotype was counted between two and nine times. V is TRBV6-2 or TRBV6-3 and J is TRBJ2-2; 11 nucleotides agree with TRBD2. In germline, CDR1 is MNHEY, CDR2 SVGEGT. The junction had 5 bases not matched to a gene; V was cut back by 5 bases and J by 0 bases. CDR3 size: 17 residues. The CDR3 DNA sequence: TGTGCCAGCAGTGGTGCGGGACTAGCGGCGAACACCGGGGAGCTGTTTTTT. Amino acid sequence: CASSGAGLAANTGELFF.

The V and J genes are TRBV11-2 and TRBJ1-4; D not resolved. The germline gives CDR1 SGHAT, CDR2 FQNNGV. Trimming took 5 bases from V and 4 from J, leaving 11 bases between them. The CDR3 has 14 amino acids. The CDR3 sequence: CASSPRMFNEKLFF. The CDR3 nucleotides are TGTGCCAGCAGCCCCCGGATGTTTAATGAAAAACTGTTTTTT.

V gene TRBV14 combines with J gene TRBJ1-2; 7 positions agree with TRBD1. Germline CDR1 reads SGHDN; CDR2 reads FVKESK. V shed 3 bases, J shed 4 bases, and the junction held 2 bases outside the gene matches. This CDR3 has 13 amino acids. The chain's CDR3 is CASSQWDSYGYTF. The CDR3 DNA reads TGTGCCAGCAGCCAGTGGGACAGCTATGGCTACACCTTC.

This clonotype was found a few times. The V gene is TRBV12-3 or TRBV12-4, the J gene TRBJ1-1, with a weak D call TRBD1 (5 bases). This CDR3 comprises 11 residues. V was shortened by 7 bases and J by 7 bases, with 10 bases between the two germline ends. The CDR3 reads CASTKGFEAFF. The CDR3 DNA follows: TGTGCCAGCACAAAGGGGTTTGAAGCTTTCTTT.

This clonotype has more than one count but fewer than ten. The chain carries TRBV20-1 and TRBJ2-1, with TRBD2 matching 13 bases. The CDR3 totals 15 residues. After removal of 4 bases from V and 4 bases from J, the junction contained 4 bases not matched to a gene. Germline V lookup: CDR1 DFQATT, CDR2 SNEGSKA (reference sequence). The CDR3 region is CSAKTSGGAYNEQFF. DNA of the CDR3: TGCAGTGCTAAAACTAGCGGGGGGGCTTACAATGAGCAGTTCTTC.

This clonotype was detected ten times or more. The chain carries TRBV5-1 and TRBJ2-7, with TRBD1 matching over 9 bases. Germline V gene data show CDR1 as SGHRS and CDR2 as YFSETQ. The V and J ends lost 0 bases and 3 bases, in that order; junction bases with no gene match: 7. The CDR3 has 16 amino acids. The CDR3 loop is CASSLGPRDRDYEQYF. The DNA of the CDR3 is TGCGCCAGCAGCTTGGGTCCCCGGGACAGGGACTACGAGCAGTACTTC.

This clonotype was counted ten times or more. The rearrangement uses TRBV12-3 or TRBV12-4 and TRBJ2-7, with 10 bases fitting TRBD2. V shed 4 bases, J shed 2 bases, and the junction held 11 bases outside the gene matches. CDR3 length: 17 amino acids. CDR3 residues: CASSSGTSVQETYEQYF. CDR3 DNA: TGTGCCAGCAGTTCCGGGACTAGCGTACAAGAAACCTACGAGCAGTACTTC.

In its sample, this clonotype was seen many times. V is TRBV12-3 or TRBV12-4 and J is TRBJ2-6, with a tentative D call TRBD2 (5 bases). Trimming took 7 bases from V and 1 from J, leaving 14 bases between them. This CDR3 region has 16 residues. The DNA for the CDR3 is TGTGCCAGCACCTTATCCCGGGGTTCTGGGGCCAACGTCCTGACTTTC. Amino acids: CASTLSRGSGANVLTF.

The CDR3 DNA sequence: TGTGCTAGTGGTTTGGACCCCAGGGAAGGGGTATACGTCCTGACTTTC. This codes for CASGLDPREGVYVLTF. This chain links TRBV12-5 with TRBJ2-6, with D tentatively TRBD1 (5 bases). Per the germline V gene, CDR1 is LGHNT and CDR2 is FRNRAP. V was shortened by 1 base and J by 11 bases, with 18 bases between the two germline ends. The CDR3 spans 16 residues. The whole variable domain, remainder taken from reference TRBV12-5 and TRBJ2-6, is DARVTQTPRHKVTEMGQEVTMRCQPILGHNTVFWYRQTMMQGLELLAYFRNRAPLDDSGMPKDRFSAEMPDATLATLKIQPSEPRDSAVYFCASGLDPREGVYVLTFGAGSRLTVL.

The table lists this clonotype with a few counts. CDR3 bases: TGTGCTAGTGGTTTGGAAGGGGCATCCTCCTGGAACGGCTACACCTTC. Translation: CASGLEGASSWNGYTF. The chain recombines TRBV12-5 with TRBJ1-2; TRBD1 is a possible D gene (5 bases). Germline V lookup: CDR1 LGHNT, CDR2 FRNRAP. The CDR3 length is 16 residues. With 1 base removed from V and 8 bases from J, the gap between germline ends came to 20 bases.

V is TRBV20-1 and J is TRBJ2-2; tentatively, D is TRBD2 (6 bases). The CDR3 consists of 16 residues. With 0 bases removed from V and 0 bases from J, the gap between germline ends came to 11 bases. Germline CDR1 reads DFQATT; CDR2 reads SNEGSKA (reference sequence). The CDR3 DNA sequence: TGCAGTGCTAGAGATCCGGCGGGGACGAACACCGGGGAGCTGTTTTTT. Translation: CSARDPAGTNTGELFF.

The rearrangement uses TRBV12-3 or TRBV12-4 and TRBJ2-3; TRBD2 might be the D (5 bases). CDR3 length: 13 amino acids. V shed 3 bases and J shed 2 bases, with 6 bases lying between them. The CDR3 protein is CASSLDFTDTQYF. The CDR3 region has the DNA TGTGCCAGCAGTTTGGACTTCACAGATACGCAGTATTTT.

The V and J genes are TRBV7-2 and TRBJ2-1, with 10 positions matching TRBD2. The CDR3 spans 16 residues. V trimming: 2 bases; J trimming: 8 bases; junction bases outside the gene matches: 9. Germline lookup yields CDR1 SGHTA and CDR2 FQGNSA. CDR3 loop: CASSLPSGRASYEQFF. The CDR3 nucleotides read TGTGCCAGCAGCTTACCCAGCGGGAGGGCTTCATATGAGCAGTTCTTC. Variable domain in full (rest from reference TRBV7-2 and TRBJ2-1): GAGVSQSPSNKVTEKGKDVELRCDPISGHTALYWYRQSLGQGLEFLIYFQGNSAPDKSGLPSDRFSAERTGGSVSTLTIQRTQQEDSAVYLCASSLPSGRASYEQFFGPGTRLTVL.

This sequence joins TRBV6-1 and TRBJ1-2; D perhaps matches TRBD1 (5 bases). The CDR3 length is 14 residues. CDR1 and CDR2 (germline): MNHNS, SASEGT. Trimming stripped 5 bases from V and 5 bases from J, with 15 bases between. CDR3 residues: CASSPTVTPYGYTF. DNA of the CDR3: TGTGCCAGCAGTCCGACAGTAACTCCTTATGGCTACACCTTC.

This clonotype was counted between two and nine times. The genes are TRBV4-1 and TRBJ1-3; D possibly corresponds to TRBD1 (6 bases). Germline V gene sequence: CDR1 MGHRA, CDR2 YSYEKL. This CDR3 region has 18 residues. Deletions cut 0 bases from V and 0 bases from J, with 15 bases between. The CDR3 sequence is CASSQDFDRWGSGNTIYF. DNA for the CDR3: TGCGCCAGCAGCCAAGATTTCGACAGGTGGGGCTCTGGAAACACCATATATTTT.

The chain employs TRBV20-1 and TRBJ1-2; possibly TRBD1 for D (6 bases). Deletions cut 1 base from V and 2 bases from J, with 11 bases between. The CDR3 totals 14 residues. Germline assignment: CDR1 DFQATT and CDR2 SNEGSKA (reference sequence). The CDR3 loop reads CSARVMDRNYGYTF. The CDR3 DNA sequence: TGCAGTGCTAGAGTAATGGACAGAAACTATGGCTACACCTTC.

This clonotype appeared a few times. The chain carries TRBV5-1 and TRBJ2-6, with D possibly matching TRBD1 (6 bases). V lost 4 bases and J 0 bases, leaving 14 bases between the germline ends. CDR3 length equals 17 residues. Germline V gene lookup returns CDR1 SGHRS and CDR2 YFSETQ. CDR3 nucleotide sequence: TGCGCCAGCAGCCCAGGGACAACGACCTCTGGGGCCAACGTCCTGACTTTC. Translation: CASSPGTTTSGANVLTF.

The chain employs TRBV4-2 and TRBJ2-7, with a weak D call TRBD1 (5 bases). Germline values: CDR1 LGHNA, CDR2 YNFKEQ. V was clipped by 5 bases and J by 6 bases, with 14 bases between them. CDR3 length: 13 amino acids. In DNA form, the CDR3 reads TGTGCCAGCAGCGGGGCAGGGTCGGCCGAGCAGTACTTC. It codes for CASSGAGSAEQYF.

This clonotype was detected ten times or more. The chain joins TRBV5-1 to TRBJ1-2, with a tentative D call TRBD1 (5 bases). The CDR3 totals 14 residues. Per germline, CDR1 SGHRS and CDR2 YFSETQ. Trimming shortened V by 0 bases and J by 3 bases, and 9 bases separated the two germline ends. The CDR3 region has the DNA TGCGCCAGCAGCTTGGGCCCGGGGGACTATGGCTACACCTTC. It codes for CASSLGPGDYGYTF.

V gene TRBV4-2 combines with J gene TRBJ1-4, with D possibly being TRBD1 (5 bases). The V gene's germline CDR1 is LGHNA and CDR2 YNFKEQ. Deletions cut 0 bases from V and 4 bases from J, with 9 bases between. The CDR3 contains 15 residues. The CDR3 region is CASSQDRDLNEKLFF. The CDR3 region has the DNA TGTGCCAGCAGCCAAGACAGGGACCTTAATGAAAAACTGTTTTTT.

This clonotype showed up just a few times. The rearrangement links TRBV5-1 to TRBJ2-5, with 11 bases aligning to TRBD2. With V trimmed by 4 bases and J by 2 bases, 7 bases remained unmatched. Germline lookup yields CDR1 SGHRS and CDR2 YFSETQ. The CDR3 length is 16 residues. The CDR3 is CASSRTSGWSQETQYF. The CDR3 bases are TGCGCCAGCAGCCGGACTAGCGGGTGGTCTCAAGAGACCCAGTACTTC.